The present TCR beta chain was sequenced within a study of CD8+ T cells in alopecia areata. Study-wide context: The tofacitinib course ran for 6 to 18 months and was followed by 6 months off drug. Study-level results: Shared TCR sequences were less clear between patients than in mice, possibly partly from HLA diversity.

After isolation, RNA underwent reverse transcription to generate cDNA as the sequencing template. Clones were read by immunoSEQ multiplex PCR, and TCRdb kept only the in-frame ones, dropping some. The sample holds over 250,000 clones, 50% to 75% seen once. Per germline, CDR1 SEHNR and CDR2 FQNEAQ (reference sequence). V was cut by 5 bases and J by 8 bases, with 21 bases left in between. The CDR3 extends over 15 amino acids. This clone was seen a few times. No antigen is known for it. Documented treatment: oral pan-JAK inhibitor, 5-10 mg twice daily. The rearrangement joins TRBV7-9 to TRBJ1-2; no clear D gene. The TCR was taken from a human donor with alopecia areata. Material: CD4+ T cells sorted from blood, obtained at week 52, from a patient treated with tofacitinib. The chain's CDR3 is CASSNPGQPIEGYTF. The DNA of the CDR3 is TGTGCCAGCAGCAACCCGGGTCAGCCTATTGAGGGCTACACCTTC.